This TCR beta chain was sequenced in a study of vaccination and CD4 T cells after COVID-19. Turning to the study itself: Fewer than ten convalescent cases were mild and one was severe, and all had been SARS-CoV-2 positive by nasal swab PCR. Six males and four females constituted the convalescent cohort, two of whom were Hispanic. Findings and limits, study-wide: Median SARS-CoV-2-reactive clonotype numbers rose nonsignificantly, about 21 to 38.

V was shortened by 1 base and J by 5 bases, with 11 bases between the two germline ends. Per germline, CDR1 DFQATT and CDR2 SNEGSKA (reference sequence). The CDR3 has 13 residues. In regard to this clonotype: The antigen remains unidentified.

At the Johns Hopkins FTIC core, DNA taken from cultured CD4+ T cells was sequenced by way of the Oncomine TCR Beta short-read assay. MiXCR was run by TCRdb on the PCR reads, yielding one entry per CDR3 protein. Of roughly 11,000 distinct CDR3 sequences detected, around 75% appear once; the ten largest clones hold 11%. Treatment described: approximately 9-day PBMC culture with coronavirus spike peptide pools or control peptides (ViraFEST assay). TCR sequencing followed the expansion of antigen-specific T cells with peptide pools in ViraFEST. J is TRBJ1-2 and V is TRBV20-1, with D perhaps TRBD1 (5 bases). The specimen sequenced was CD4+ T cells from blood, cultured in vitro. The origin of this receptor is a human donor who had recovered from COVID-19. As DNA, the CDR3 is TGCAGTGCTAGAGCTCGGGGGGGGTATGGCTACACCTTC. It is translated as CSARARGGYGYTF.